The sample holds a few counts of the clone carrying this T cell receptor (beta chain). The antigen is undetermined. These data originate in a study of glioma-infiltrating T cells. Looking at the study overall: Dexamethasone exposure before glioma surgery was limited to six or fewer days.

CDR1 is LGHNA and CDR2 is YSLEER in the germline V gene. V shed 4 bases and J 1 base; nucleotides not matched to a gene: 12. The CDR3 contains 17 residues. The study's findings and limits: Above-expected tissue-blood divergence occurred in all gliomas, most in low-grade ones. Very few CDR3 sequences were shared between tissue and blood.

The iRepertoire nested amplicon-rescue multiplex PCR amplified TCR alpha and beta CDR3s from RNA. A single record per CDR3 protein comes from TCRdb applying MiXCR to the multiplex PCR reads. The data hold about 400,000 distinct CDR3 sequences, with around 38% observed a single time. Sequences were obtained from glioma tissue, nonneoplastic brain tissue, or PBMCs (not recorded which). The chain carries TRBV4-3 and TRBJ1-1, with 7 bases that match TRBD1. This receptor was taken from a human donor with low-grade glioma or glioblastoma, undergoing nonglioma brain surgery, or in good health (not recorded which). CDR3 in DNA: TGCGCCAGCAGCCTCTCTGGGGCGGCAGGGGGGAACACTGAAGCTTTCTTT. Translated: CASSLSGAAGGNTEAFF.